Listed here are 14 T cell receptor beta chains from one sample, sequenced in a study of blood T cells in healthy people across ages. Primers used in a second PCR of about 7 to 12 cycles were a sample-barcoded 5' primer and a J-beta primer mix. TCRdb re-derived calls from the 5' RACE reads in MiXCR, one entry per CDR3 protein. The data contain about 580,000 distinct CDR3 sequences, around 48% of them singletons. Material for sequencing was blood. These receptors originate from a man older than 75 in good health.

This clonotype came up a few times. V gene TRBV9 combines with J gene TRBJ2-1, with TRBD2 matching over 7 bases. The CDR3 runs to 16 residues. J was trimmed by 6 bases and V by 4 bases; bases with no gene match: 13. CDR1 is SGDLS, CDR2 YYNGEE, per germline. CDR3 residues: CASSTRRVSGFNEQFF. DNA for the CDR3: TGTGCCAGCAGCACACGTAGAGTTAGCGGGTTCAATGAGCAGTTCTTC.

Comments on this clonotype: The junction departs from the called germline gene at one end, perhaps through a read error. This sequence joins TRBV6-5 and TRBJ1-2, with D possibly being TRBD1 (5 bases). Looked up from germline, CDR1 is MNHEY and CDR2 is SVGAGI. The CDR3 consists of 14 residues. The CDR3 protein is CASSDSKGLYGYTF. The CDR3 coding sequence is TGTGCCAGCAGTGACTCGAAGGGGCTCTATGGCTACACCTTC.

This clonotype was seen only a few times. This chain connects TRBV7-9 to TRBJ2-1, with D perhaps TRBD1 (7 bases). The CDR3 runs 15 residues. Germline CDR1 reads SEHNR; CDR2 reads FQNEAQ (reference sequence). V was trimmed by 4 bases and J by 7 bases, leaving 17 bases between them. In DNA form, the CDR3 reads TGTGCCAGCAGCTCCCCCGCCAGGGGGGTGAATGAGCAGTTCTTC. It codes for CASSSPARGVNEQFF.

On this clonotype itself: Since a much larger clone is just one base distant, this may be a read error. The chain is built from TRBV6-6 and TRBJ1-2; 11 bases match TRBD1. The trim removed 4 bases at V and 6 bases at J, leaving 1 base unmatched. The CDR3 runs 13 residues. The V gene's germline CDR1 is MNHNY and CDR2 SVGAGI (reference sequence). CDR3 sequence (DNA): TGTGCCAGCAGTTGGGACAGGGGGAATGGCTACACCTTC. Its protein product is CASSWDRGNGYTF.

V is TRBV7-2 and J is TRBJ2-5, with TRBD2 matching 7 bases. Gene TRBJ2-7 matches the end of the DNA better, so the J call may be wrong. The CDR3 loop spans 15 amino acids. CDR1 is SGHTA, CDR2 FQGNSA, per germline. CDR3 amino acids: CASSPRLGGSNEQYF. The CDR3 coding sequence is TGTGCCAGCAGCCCCAGGTTGGGCGGGAGTAACGAGCAGTACTTC.

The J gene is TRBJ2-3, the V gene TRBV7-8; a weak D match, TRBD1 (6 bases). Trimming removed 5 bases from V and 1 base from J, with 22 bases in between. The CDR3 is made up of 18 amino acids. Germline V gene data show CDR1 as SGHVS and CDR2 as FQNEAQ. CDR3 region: CASSNPTGSTGGTDTQYF. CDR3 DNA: TGTGCCAGCAGCAACCCTACAGGGTCCACCGGTGGCACAGATACGCAGTATTTT.

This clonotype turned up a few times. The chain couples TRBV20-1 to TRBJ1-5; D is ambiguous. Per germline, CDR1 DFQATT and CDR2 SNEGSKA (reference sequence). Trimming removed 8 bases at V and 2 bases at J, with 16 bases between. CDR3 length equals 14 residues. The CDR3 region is CSLPGEAGNQPQHF. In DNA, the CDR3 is TGCAGTTTGCCGGGTGAGGCGGGCAATCAGCCCCAGCATTTT.

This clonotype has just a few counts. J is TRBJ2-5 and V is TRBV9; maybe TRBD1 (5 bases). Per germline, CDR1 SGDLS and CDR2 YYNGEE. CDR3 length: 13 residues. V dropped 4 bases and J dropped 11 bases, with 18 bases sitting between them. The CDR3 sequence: CASSPLGLNEQYF. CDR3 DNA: TGTGCCAGCAGCCCCCTGGGGCTCAATGAGCAGTACTTC.

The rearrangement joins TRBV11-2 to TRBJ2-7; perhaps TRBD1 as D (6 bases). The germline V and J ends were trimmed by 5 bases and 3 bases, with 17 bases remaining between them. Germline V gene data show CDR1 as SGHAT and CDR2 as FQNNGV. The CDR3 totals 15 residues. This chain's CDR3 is CASSTYSGVFYEQYF. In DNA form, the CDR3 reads TGTGCCAGCAGCACTTACTCAGGGGTTTTCTACGAGCAGTACTTC.

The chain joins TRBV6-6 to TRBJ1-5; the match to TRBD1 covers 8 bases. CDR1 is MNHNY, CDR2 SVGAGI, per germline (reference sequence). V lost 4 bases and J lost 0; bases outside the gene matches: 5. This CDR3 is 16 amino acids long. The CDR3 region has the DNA TGTGCCAGCAGTTCCCGGACAGGGACTAGCAATCAGCCCCAGCATTTT. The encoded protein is CASSSRTGTSNQPQHF.

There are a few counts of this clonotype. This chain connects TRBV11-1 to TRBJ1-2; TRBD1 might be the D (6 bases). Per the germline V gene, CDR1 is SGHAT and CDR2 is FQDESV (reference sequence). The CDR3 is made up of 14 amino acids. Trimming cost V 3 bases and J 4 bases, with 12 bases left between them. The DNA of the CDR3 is TGTGCCAGCAGCTTCACAGGGTCGGGCTATGGCTACACCTTC. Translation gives CASSFTGSGYGYTF.

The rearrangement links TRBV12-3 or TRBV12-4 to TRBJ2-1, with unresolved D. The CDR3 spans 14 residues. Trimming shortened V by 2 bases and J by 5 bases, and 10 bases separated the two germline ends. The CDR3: CASSLWGSNNEQFF. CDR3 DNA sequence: TGTGCCAGCAGTTTATGGGGTAGTAACAATGAGCAGTTCTTC.

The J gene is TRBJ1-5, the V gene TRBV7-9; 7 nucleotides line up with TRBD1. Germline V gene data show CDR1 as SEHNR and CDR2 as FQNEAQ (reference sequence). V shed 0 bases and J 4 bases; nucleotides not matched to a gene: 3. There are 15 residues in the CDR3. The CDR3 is CASSLAGTDNQPQHF. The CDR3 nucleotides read TGTGCCAGCAGCTTAGCAGGGACAGATAATCAGCCCCAGCATTTT.

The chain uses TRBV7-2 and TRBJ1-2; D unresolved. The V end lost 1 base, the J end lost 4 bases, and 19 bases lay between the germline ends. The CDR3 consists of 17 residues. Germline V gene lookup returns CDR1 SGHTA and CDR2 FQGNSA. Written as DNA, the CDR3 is TGTGCCAGCAGCTTAGGAAGTAAGGAAGTTTCCGCCTATGGCTACACCTTC. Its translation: CASSLGSKEVSAYGYTF.